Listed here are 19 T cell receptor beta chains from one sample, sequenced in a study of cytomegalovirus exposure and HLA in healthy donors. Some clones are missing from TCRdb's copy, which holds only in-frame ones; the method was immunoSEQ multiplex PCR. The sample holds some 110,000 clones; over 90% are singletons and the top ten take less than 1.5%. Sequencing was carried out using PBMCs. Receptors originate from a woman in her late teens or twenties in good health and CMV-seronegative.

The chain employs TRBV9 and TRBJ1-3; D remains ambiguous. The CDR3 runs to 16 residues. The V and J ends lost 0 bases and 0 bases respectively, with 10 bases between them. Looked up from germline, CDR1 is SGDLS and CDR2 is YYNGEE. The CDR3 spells CASSVEQPYSGNTIYF. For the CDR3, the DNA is TGTGCCAGCAGCGTAGAACAGCCTTACTCTGGAAACACCATATATTTT.

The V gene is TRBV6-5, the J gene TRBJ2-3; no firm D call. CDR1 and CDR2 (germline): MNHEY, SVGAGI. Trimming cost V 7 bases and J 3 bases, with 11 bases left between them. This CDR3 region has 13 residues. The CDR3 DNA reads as TGTGCCAGCACCCCACCGGAGACAGATACGCAGTATTTT. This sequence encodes CASTPPETDTQYF.

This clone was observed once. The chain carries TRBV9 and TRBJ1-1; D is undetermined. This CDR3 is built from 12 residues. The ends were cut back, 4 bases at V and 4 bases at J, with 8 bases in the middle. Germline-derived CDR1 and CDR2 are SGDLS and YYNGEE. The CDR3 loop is CASSSGFTEAFF. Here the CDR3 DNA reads TGTGCCAGCAGCTCAGGTTTCACTGAAGCTTTCTTT.

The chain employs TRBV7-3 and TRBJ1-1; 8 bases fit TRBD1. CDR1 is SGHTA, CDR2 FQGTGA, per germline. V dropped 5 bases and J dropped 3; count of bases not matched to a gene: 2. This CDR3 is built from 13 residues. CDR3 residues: CASSADRDTEAFF. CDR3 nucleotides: TGTGCCAGCAGCGCGGACAGGGACACTGAAGCTTTCTTT.

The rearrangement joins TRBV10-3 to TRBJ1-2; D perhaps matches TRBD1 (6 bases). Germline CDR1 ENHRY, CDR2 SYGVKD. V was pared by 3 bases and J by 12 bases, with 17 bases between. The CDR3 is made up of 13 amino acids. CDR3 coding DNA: TGTGCCATCAGTGATCAGGACAGTATACAGAACACCTTC. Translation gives CAISDQDSIQNTF.

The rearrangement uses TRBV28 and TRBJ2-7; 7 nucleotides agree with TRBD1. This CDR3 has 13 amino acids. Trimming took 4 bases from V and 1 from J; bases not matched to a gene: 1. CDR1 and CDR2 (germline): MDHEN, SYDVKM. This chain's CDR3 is CASSYRGSYEQYF. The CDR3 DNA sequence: TGTGCCAGCAGTTACAGGGGTTCCTACGAGCAGTACTTC.

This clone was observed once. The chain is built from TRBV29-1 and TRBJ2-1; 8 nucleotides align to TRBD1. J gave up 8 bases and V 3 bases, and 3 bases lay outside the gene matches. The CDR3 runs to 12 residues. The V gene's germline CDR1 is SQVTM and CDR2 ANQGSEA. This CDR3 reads CSVEDRDYEQFF. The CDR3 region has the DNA TGCAGCGTTGAGGACAGGGACTATGAGCAGTTCTTC.

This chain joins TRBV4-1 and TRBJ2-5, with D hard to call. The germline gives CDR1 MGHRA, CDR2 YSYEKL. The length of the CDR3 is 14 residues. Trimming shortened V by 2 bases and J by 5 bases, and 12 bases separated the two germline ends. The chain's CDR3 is CASSQSSGLETQYF. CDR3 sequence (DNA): TGCGCCAGCAGCCAATCTTCCGGGTTGGAGACCCAGTACTTC.

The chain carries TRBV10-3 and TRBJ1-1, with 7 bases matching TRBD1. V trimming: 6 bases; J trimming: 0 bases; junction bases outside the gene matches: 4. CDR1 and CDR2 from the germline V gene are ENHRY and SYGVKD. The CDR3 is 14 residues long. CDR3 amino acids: CAIRGTVMNTEAFF. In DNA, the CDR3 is TGTGCCATCAGGGGGACAGTAATGAACACTGAAGCTTTCTTT.

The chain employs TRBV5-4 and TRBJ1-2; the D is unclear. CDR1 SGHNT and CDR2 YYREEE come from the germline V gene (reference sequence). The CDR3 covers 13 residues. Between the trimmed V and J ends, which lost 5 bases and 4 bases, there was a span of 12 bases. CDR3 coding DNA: TGTGCCAGCAGTCACACGCCGGGCTATGGCTACACCTTC. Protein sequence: CASSHTPGYGYTF.

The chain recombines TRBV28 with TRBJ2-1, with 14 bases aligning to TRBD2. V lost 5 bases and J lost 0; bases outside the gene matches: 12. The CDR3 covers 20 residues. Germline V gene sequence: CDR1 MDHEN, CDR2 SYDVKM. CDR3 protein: CASSPTAGTSGGLSYNEQFF. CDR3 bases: TGTGCCAGCAGTCCCACCGCCGGGACTAGCGGGGGACTCTCCTACAATGAGCAGTTCTTC.

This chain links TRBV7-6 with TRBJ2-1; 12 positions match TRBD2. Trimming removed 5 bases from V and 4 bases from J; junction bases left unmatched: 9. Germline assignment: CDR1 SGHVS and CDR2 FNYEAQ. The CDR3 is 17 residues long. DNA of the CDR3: TGTGCCAGCAGCCCGCGGTCTAGCGGGGGGGTGTACAATGAGCAGTTCTTC. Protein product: CASSPRSSGGVYNEQFF.

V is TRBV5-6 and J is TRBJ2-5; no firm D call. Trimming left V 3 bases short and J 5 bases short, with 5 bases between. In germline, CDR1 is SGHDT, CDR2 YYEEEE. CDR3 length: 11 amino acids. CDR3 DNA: TGTGCCAGCAGCTGGGCGGAGACCCAGTACTTC. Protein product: CASSWAETQYF.

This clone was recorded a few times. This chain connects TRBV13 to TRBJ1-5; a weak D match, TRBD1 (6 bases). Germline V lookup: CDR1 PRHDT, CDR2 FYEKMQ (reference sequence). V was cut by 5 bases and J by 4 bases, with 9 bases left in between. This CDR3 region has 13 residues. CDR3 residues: CASSQDRNQPQHF. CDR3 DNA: TGTGCCAGCAGCCAAGACAGGAATCAGCCCCAGCATTTT.

CDR3 loop: CASSVPRGGHTDTQYF. CDR3 DNA sequence: TGCGCCAGCAGCGTACCACGGGGGGGACACACAGATACGCAGTATTTT. This rearrangement joins TRBV5-1 to TRBJ2-3; 8 bases line up with TRBD2. Germline-derived CDR1 and CDR2 are SGHRS and YFSETQ. Trimming removed 4 bases from V and 2 bases from J; junction bases left unmatched: 9. This CDR3 is built from 16 residues.

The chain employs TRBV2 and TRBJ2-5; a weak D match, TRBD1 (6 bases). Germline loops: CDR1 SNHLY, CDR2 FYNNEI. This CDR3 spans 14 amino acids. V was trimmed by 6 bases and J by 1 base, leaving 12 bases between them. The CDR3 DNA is TGTGCCAGCAGATATACAGGGTTCCAAGAGACCCAGTACTTC. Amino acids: CASRYTGFQETQYF.

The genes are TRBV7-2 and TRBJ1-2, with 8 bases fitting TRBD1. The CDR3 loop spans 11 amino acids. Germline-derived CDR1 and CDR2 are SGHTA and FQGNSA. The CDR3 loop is CGTGSNYGYTF. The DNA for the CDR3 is TGTGGGACAGGGTCTAACTATGGCTACACCTTC. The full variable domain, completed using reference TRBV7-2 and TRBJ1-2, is GAGVSQSPSNKVTEKGKDVELRCDPISGHTALYWYRQSLGQGLEFLIYFQGNSAPDKSGLPSDRFSAERTGGSVSTLTIQRTQQEDSAVYLCGTGSNYGYTFGSGTRLTVV.

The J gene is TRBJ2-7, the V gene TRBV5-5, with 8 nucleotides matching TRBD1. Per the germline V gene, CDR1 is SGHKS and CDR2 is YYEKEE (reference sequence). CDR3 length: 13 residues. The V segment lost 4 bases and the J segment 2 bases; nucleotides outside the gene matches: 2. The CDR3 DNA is TGTGCCAGCAGCCCGACAGGGGCCTACGAGCAGTACTTC. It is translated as CASSPTGAYEQYF.

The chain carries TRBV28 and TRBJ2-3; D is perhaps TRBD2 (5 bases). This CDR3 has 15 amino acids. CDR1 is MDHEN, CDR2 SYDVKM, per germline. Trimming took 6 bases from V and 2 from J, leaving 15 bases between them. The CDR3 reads CASRDSTLHTDTQYF. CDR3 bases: TGTGCCAGCAGGGACTCCACTCTCCACACAGATACGCAGTATTTT.